The 24 T cell receptor beta chains presented below share a single source sample, sequenced in a study of blood T cell repertoires in COVID-19. Libraries were prepared by immunoSEQ multiplex PCR; TCRdb keeps only in-frame clonotypes and omits some of them. The sample carries a few hundred thousand clones, 88% recorded once. Sequences were obtained from PBMCs or T cells enriched from blood (not recorded which). The receptors shown here come from a woman between 25 and 40 years old who had recovered from COVID-19.

The chain joins TRBV28 to TRBJ1-2; 10 positions agree with TRBD1. Per the germline V gene, CDR1 is MDHEN and CDR2 is SYDVKM. V was pared by 4 bases and J by 4 bases, with 3 bases of the junction left unmatched. This CDR3 contains 14 residues. CDR3 protein: CASSSTGGLYGYTF. The CDR3 bases are TGTGCCAGCAGTTCGACAGGGGGCCTCTATGGCTACACCTTC.

V and J are TRBV6-5 and TRBJ1-5; D ambiguous. CDR3 size: 13 residues. The germline V gene has CDR1 MNHEY and CDR2 SVGAGI. V was cut by 5 bases and J by 7 bases, with 12 bases left in between. In DNA form, the CDR3 reads TGTGCCAGCAGTAATGGTTATGGCCAGCCCCAGCATTTT. Protein sequence: CASSNGYGQPQHF.

The V call is TRBV2, the J call TRBJ1-3; D is perhaps TRBD1 (5 bases). V lost 4 bases to trimming and J lost 5 bases, with 12 bases between them. Germline V lookup: CDR1 SNHLY, CDR2 FYNNEI. The CDR3 runs to 14 residues. This CDR3 reads CASSGTLPRNTIYF. CDR3 nucleotide sequence: TGTGCCAGCAGTGGGACACTTCCCAGAAACACCATATATTTT.

The genes are TRBV4-1 and TRBJ1-2, with D possibly TRBD1 on 6 matching bases. The germline CDR1 and CDR2 sequences are MGHRA and YSYEKL. The CDR3 is 16 amino acids. Between the trimmed V and J ends, which lost 0 bases and 9 bases, there was a span of 20 bases. CDR3 DNA: TGCGCCAGCAGCCAAGAGGGGGCCGGGGACATCGAAAGCTACACCTTC. Protein product: CASSQEGAGDIESYTF.

The chain combines TRBV11-2 with TRBJ1-1, with D possibly matching TRBD1 (6 bases). Germline-derived CDR1 and CDR2 are SGHAT and FQNNGV. V lost 1 base to trimming and J lost 4 bases, with 10 bases between them. The CDR3 length is 14 residues. The CDR3 DNA reads as TGTGCCAGCAGCTTAGCCAGGGGAGCCACTGAAGCTTTCTTT. Protein: CASSLARGATEAFF.

This chain connects TRBV7-8 to TRBJ2-7; no reliable D call. Trimming stripped 9 bases from V and 1 base from J, with 16 bases between. From germline, CDR1 is SGHVS and CDR2 FQNEAQ. The CDR3 contains 14 residues. This CDR3 is CASQNSPKSYEQYF. CDR3 in DNA: TGTGCCAGTCAAAACAGTCCAAAGTCCTACGAGCAGTACTTC.

The V call is TRBV6-5, the J call TRBJ2-7, with 7 nucleotides matching TRBD1. Germline V lookup: CDR1 MNHEY, CDR2 SVGAGI. This CDR3 has 14 amino acids. With V trimmed by 6 bases and J by 2 bases, 7 bases remained unmatched. The CDR3 sequence is CASSDRDSPYEQYF. The CDR3 DNA reads TGTGCCAGCAGCGACAGGGACAGCCCCTACGAGCAGTACTTC.

The J gene is TRBJ2-1, the V gene TRBV29-1; 12 nucleotides agree with TRBD2. This CDR3 has 17 amino acids. J gave up 2 bases and V 0 bases, and 5 bases lay outside the gene matches. Per the germline V gene, CDR1 is SQVTM and CDR2 is ANQGSEA. The CDR3 spells CSVEDRTSGRPYNEQFF. In nucleotides, the CDR3 is TGCAGCGTTGAAGATCGAACTAGCGGGAGGCCCTACAATGAGCAGTTCTTC.

This sequence joins TRBV27 and TRBJ2-1, with 8 bases that match TRBD1. Germline CDR1 MNHEY, CDR2 SMNVEV (reference sequence). Trimming removed 5 bases from V and 5 bases from J; junction bases left unmatched: 8. This CDR3 has 15 residues. The chain's CDR3 is CASSITGGLNNEQFF. CDR3 sequence (DNA): TGTGCCAGCAGTATAACAGGGGGGTTGAACAATGAGCAGTTCTTC.

This clone was recorded only once. The chain has TRBV6-5 and TRBJ2-5; 9 nucleotides align to TRBD1. V shed 5 bases and J 5 bases; nucleotides not matched to a gene: 6. CDR1 and CDR2 from the germline V gene are MNHEY and SVGAGI. The CDR3 spans 14 residues. CDR3 in amino acids: CASSPGQGGETQYF. Written as DNA, the CDR3 is TGTGCCAGCAGTCCGGGACAGGGCGGCGAGACCCAGTACTTC.

The chain recombines TRBV28 with TRBJ1-5; no firm D call. The germline V and J ends were trimmed by 4 bases and 1 base, with 11 bases remaining between them. Germline assignment: CDR1 MDHEN and CDR2 SYDVKM. The CDR3 covers 15 residues. The CDR3 DNA follows: TGTGCCAGCAGTTCCCCAGGTGTAAGCAATCAGCCCCAGCATTTT. Its translation is CASSSPGVSNQPQHF. Full variable domain (missing parts from reference TRBV28 and TRBJ1-5): DVKVTQSSRYLVKRTGEKVFLECVQDMDHENMFWYRQDPGLGLRLIYFSYDVKMKEKGDIPEGYSVSREKKERFSLILESASTNQTSMYLCASSSPGVSNQPQHFGDGTRLSIL.

The V and J genes are TRBV29-1 and TRBJ1-4, with D possibly matching TRBD1 (5 bases). Germline V gene lookup returns CDR1 SQVTM and CDR2 ANQGSEA. Trimming pared 3 bases from V and 8 bases from J, leaving 7 bases between. The CDR3 sequence is 11 residues long. In DNA form, the CDR3 reads TGCAGCGTTGAGGGGCGCGAAAAACTGTTTTTT. This codes for CSVEGREKLFF.

The CDR3 loop reads CASSFFRATEAFF. CDR3 DNA sequence: TGTGCCAGCAGTTTTTTCAGGGCGACTGAAGCTTTCTTT. The V and J genes are TRBV28 and TRBJ1-1; TRBD1 might be the D (5 bases). CDR1 is MDHEN, CDR2 SYDVKM, per germline. There are 13 residues in the CDR3. V was pared by 3 bases and J by 5 bases, with 10 bases between.

This clone came up once. The chain couples TRBV5-3 to TRBJ2-1; D call uncertain. Being an ORF, TRBV5-3 has a function that is uncertain. This CDR3 contains 9 residues. Trimming pared 10 bases from V and 9 bases from J, leaving 8 bases between. The CDR3 sequence is CAGQIEQFF. In DNA, the CDR3 is TGTGCCGGCCAAATTGAGCAGTTCTTC.

This rearrangement joins TRBV6-5 to TRBJ2-2; D is perhaps TRBD2 (6 bases). CDR1 and CDR2 from the germline V gene are MNHEY and SVGAGI. Between the trimmed V and J ends, which lost 5 bases and 2 bases, there was a span of 9 bases. The CDR3 is 14 amino acids. The DNA for the CDR3 is TGTGCCAGCAGTAAGGCGGGAAACACCGGGGAGCTGTTTTTT. It is translated as CASSKAGNTGELFF.

Turning to this clone: A read error may account for a junction end that differs from germline. The chain uses TRBV7-7 and TRBJ2-2; 7 bases align to TRBD2. This CDR3 spans 18 amino acids. Germline assignment: CDR1 SSHAT and CDR2 FNYEAQ (reference sequence). The CDR3 loop reads CASSPLGGAAGKAGELFF. Written as DNA, the CDR3 is TGTGCTAGCAGCCCTCTCGGCGGGGCAGCGGGGAAGGCCGGGGAGCTGTTTTTT.

J is TRBJ2-3 and V is TRBV28, with a tentative D call TRBD1 (6 bases). CDR1 MDHEN and CDR2 SYDVKM come from the germline V gene. Trimming removed 6 bases from V and 4 bases from J, with 11 bases in between. This CDR3 spans 13 amino acids. The CDR3 sequence is CASRRAGADTQYF. CDR3 in DNA: TGTGCCAGCAGGCGGGCAGGGGCAGATACGCAGTATTTT.

J is TRBJ1-3 and V is TRBV7-9; D gene unclear. Germline V gives CDR1 SEHNR, CDR2 FQNEAQ (reference sequence). The CDR3 length is 15 residues. V was shortened by 2 bases and J by 4 bases, with 12 bases between the two germline ends. The CDR3 DNA follows: TGTGCCAGCAGCTTACTAGGAAGTTACGGAAACACCATATATTTT. Protein sequence: CASSLLGSYGNTIYF.

A few counts support this clone. This chain links TRBV10-2 with TRBJ1-1; D possibly corresponds to TRBD1 (6 bases). Germline CDR1 WSHSY, CDR2 SAAADI. The CDR3 length is 16 residues. Trimming pared 5 bases from V and 0 bases from J, leaving 16 bases between. The CDR3 region is CASSNRAGNLNTEAFF. The CDR3 region has the DNA TGCGCCAGCAGTAACAGGGCCGGGAACCTGAACACTGAAGCTTTCTTT.

The chain uses TRBV15 and TRBJ2-2, with 7 bases matching TRBD2. CDR1 and CDR2 from the germline V gene are LNHNV and YYDKDF (reference sequence). There are 14 residues in the CDR3. V gave up 7 bases and J gave up 3 bases; unmatched junction bases: 5. In DNA form, the CDR3 reads TGTGCCACCAAATGGCTAGCGGACACCGGGGAGCTGTTTTTT. Translated, it gives CATKWLADTGELFF.

The genes are TRBV19 and TRBJ2-1; TRBD1 is a possible D gene (5 bases). V was pared by 5 bases and J by 7 bases, with 27 bases between. This CDR3 has 18 amino acids. From germline, CDR1 is LNHDA and CDR2 SQIVND (reference sequence). CDR3 sequence reads: CASSDDSWSPRAENEQFF. In DNA form, the CDR3 reads TGTGCCAGTAGTGACGACAGCTGGTCTCCCCGGGCGGAAAATGAGCAGTTCTTC.

The chain recombines TRBV27 with TRBJ2-7; 7 nucleotides align to TRBD2. The length of the CDR3 is 14 residues. The J segment lost 5 bases and the V segment lost 4 bases, leaving 8 bases of the junction unmatched. Germline CDR1 and CDR2: MNHEY and SMNVEV (reference sequence). CDR3 coding DNA: TGTGCCAGCAGTTGGGAGGGAGGGTCGGACGAGCAGTACTTC. It translates to CASSWEGGSDEQYF.

The gene calls are TRBV9 and TRBJ1-5; D not resolved. The V gene's germline CDR1 is SGDLS and CDR2 YYNGEE. The V gene lost 2 bases and the J gene lost 3 bases, with 9 bases spanning the gap. The CDR3 loop spans 14 amino acids. CDR3 in amino acids: CASSVEQYNQPQHF. CDR3 DNA sequence: TGTGCCAGCAGCGTTGAACAGTACAATCAGCCCCAGCATTTT.

The J gene is TRBJ2-1, the V gene TRBV7-9, with D maybe TRBD2 (5 bases). CDR1 is SEHNR, CDR2 FQNEAQ, per germline (reference sequence). The CDR3 is made up of 15 amino acids. Trimming pared 3 bases from V and 10 bases from J, leaving 19 bases between. This CDR3 reads CASSFGGAGESEQFF. The CDR3 coding sequence is TGTGCCAGCAGCTTCGGAGGAGCCGGGGAGTCGGAGCAGTTCTTC.